These 20 T cell receptor beta chains share one sample of origin, sequenced in a study of metastatic and nonmetastatic thyroid tumors. TCRdb re-analyzed the PCR reads through MiXCR. The repertoire holds roughly 63,000 clones, with about 17% as singletons. No treatment had been given to any patient before thyroid surgery. The material sequenced was blood. The receptors stem from a male donor with papillary thyroid cancer or a benign thyroid nodule (not recorded which). Some clones in this sample may be carry-over from other donors' samples.

Comment on this clone: A much larger clone lies one base from this, so it may be a read error. The rearrangement joins TRBV27 to TRBJ2-3; D is possibly TRBD1 (6 bases). The CDR3 is 14 amino acids. Germline V gene data show CDR1 as MNHEY and CDR2 as SMNVEV (reference sequence). V lost 3 bases to trimming and J lost 7 bases, with 14 bases between them. CDR3 amino acids: CASSLVGAPNTQYF. CDR3 nucleotide sequence: TGTGCCAGCAGTTTGGTGGGGGCCCCGAATACGCAGTATTTT.

This clone was found many times. V is TRBV4-2 and J is TRBJ1-5; tentatively, D is TRBD1 (6 bases). Germline V CDR1 and CDR2: LGHNA, YNFKEQ. V lost 0 bases to trimming and J lost 5 bases, with 11 bases between them. The CDR3 is made up of 15 amino acids. The CDR3 nucleotides are TGTGCCAGCAGCCAAGAACAGGGAGCGGATCAGCCCCAGCATTTT. It is translated as CASSQEQGADQPQHF.

This clone has ten or more counts. The sample has other DNA sequences that encode this CDR3 too. The genes are TRBV6-4 and TRBJ2-1; D call uncertain. There are 14 residues in the CDR3. Between the trimmed V and J ends, which lost 3 bases and 4 bases, there was a span of 10 bases. Germline loops: CDR1 MRHNA, CDR2 SNTAGT. CDR3 in amino acids: CASSDGEGYNEQFF. The DNA of the CDR3 is TGTGCCAGCAGTGATGGGGAAGGATACAATGAGCAGTTCTTC.

This clone was counted at least ten times. Other nucleotide sequences from this sample produce the same CDR3. The rearrangement links TRBV5-1 to TRBJ1-1; 9 nucleotides line up with TRBD1. Unmatched junction bases numbered 14, after V lost 4 bases and J lost 4 bases. The CDR3 contains 17 residues. CDR1 is SGHRS and CDR2 is YFSETQ in the germline V gene. CDR3 DNA: TGCGCCAGCAGCCCTGGGACAGGGTCCCATCTGGGCACTGAAGCTTTCTTT. Encoded protein: CASSPGTGSHLGTEAFF.

In its sample, this clone was seen many times. The J gene is TRBJ1-5, the V gene TRBV12-3 or TRBV12-4; 8 bases agree with TRBD1. The trim removed 4 bases at V and 4 bases at J, leaving 3 bases unmatched. This CDR3 spans 14 amino acids. The CDR3 sequence: CASSWTGRNQPQHF. The CDR3 DNA reads TGTGCCAGCAGTTGGACAGGGAGGAATCAGCCCCAGCATTTT.

With respect to this clone: Since a much larger clone is just one base distant, this may be a read error. The rearrangement links TRBV9 to TRBJ1-1, with TRBD1 matching 10 bases. This CDR3 is 15 amino acids long. From germline, CDR1 is SGDLS and CDR2 YYNGEE. Germline trimming cut 4 bases from V and 3 bases from J; bases unmatched to any gene: 6. This CDR3 reads CASSSRTGGDTEAFF. The CDR3 coding sequence is TGTGCCAGCAGCTCCCGGACAGGGGGTGACACTGAAGCTTTCTTT.

In its sample, this clone was seen many times. V and J are TRBV20-1 and TRBJ2-7, with a possible D match to TRBD1 (6 bases). CDR3 size: 15 residues. Trimming removed 0 bases at V and 2 bases at J, with 14 bases between. Per germline, CDR1 DFQATT and CDR2 SNEGSKA (reference sequence). In nucleotides, the CDR3 is TGCAGTGCTAGAGATAGGGCAGGGGCCCCCTACGAGCAGTACGTC. It is translated as CSARDRAGAPYEQYV.

Regarding this clone: A read error may produce the germline difference seen at one junction end. The chain has TRBV19 and TRBJ2-3, with 11 bases matching TRBD2. CDR1 and CDR2 (germline): LNHDA, SQIVND (reference sequence). The CDR3 is 17 residues long. The CDR3 nucleotides read TGTGCCAGTAGTTTGGCCCCTCTAGCGGGAGGCACATATACGCAGTATTTT. It translates to CASSLAPLAGGTYTQYF.

A note on this clone: A much larger clone differs by one base, so this may be a read error. This sample includes further DNA sequences coding for the same CDR3. This chain joins TRBV5-1 and TRBJ2-3; a possible D gene is TRBD1 (6 bases). CDR3 length: 15 residues. The V gene lost 2 bases and the J gene lost 12 bases, with 22 bases spanning the gap. Germline lookup yields CDR1 SGHRS and CDR2 YFSETQ. CDR3 nucleotides: TGCGCCAGCAGCTTTAACCCACATCTAATCAGGGGTCAGTATTTT. This codes for CASSFNPHLIRGQYF.

This clone came up a few times. A single base separates this from a much larger clone, so it may be a read error. This chain joins TRBV14 and TRBJ2-2; D remains ambiguous. This CDR3 is built from 16 residues. The germline gives CDR1 SGHDN, CDR2 FVKESK. V was cut by 3 bases and J by 2 bases, with 13 bases left in between. This CDR3 reads CASSQHGSRNTGELFF. CDR3 coding DNA: TGTGCCAGCAGCCAGCATGGGTCTCGAAACACCGGGGAGCTGTTTTTT. The full variable domain, its missing parts supplied by reference TRBV14 and TRBJ2-2, is EAGVTQFPSHSVIEKGQTVTLRCDPISGHDNLYWYRRVMGKEIKFLLHFVKESKQDESGMPNNRFLAERTGGTYSTLKVQPAELEDSGVYFCASSQHGSRNTGELFFGEGSRLTVL.

Comments on this clone: With a much larger clone just one base away, this may be a read error. This chain uses TRBV27 with TRBJ2-5, with 10 positions matching TRBD2. The CDR3 sequence is 20 residues long. Germline V CDR1 and CDR2: MNHEY, SMNVEV (reference sequence). The V segment lost 4 bases and the J segment 0 bases; nucleotides outside the gene matches: 17. The CDR3 sequence: CASSSAPGTSAIGHQETQYF. CDR3 nucleotides: TGTGCCAGCAGTTCCGCTCCCGGGACTAGCGCCATCGGACACCAAGAGACCCAGTACTTC.

This clone was picked up many times. J is TRBJ1-1 and V is TRBV7-9, with D possibly TRBD1 on 6 matching bases. The ends were cut back, 5 bases at V and 1 base at J, with 11 bases in the middle. The CDR3 length is 14 residues. The germline V gene has CDR1 SEHNR and CDR2 FQNEAQ (reference sequence). CDR3 coding DNA: TGTGCCAGCAGCCCCGGGGGGGCGAACACTGAAGCTTTCTTT. Protein product: CASSPGGANTEAFF.

The rearrangement uses TRBV28 and TRBJ1-1; D gene unclear. The CDR3 sequence is 18 residues long. Trimming stripped 4 bases from V and 5 bases from J, with 26 bases between. In germline, CDR1 is MDHEN, CDR2 SYDVKM. The CDR3 nucleotides read TGTGCCAGCAGTTCCACAAACGCGTTGTGGCTCTTGGTTACTGAAGCTTTCTTT. Translating it yields CASSSTNALWLLVTEAFF.

This clone was counted many times. The junction shows a germline mismatch at one end, possibly a read error. V and J are TRBV13 and TRBJ2-1; D not resolved. The CDR3 totals 11 residues. Germline V gene sequence: CDR1 PRHDT, CDR2 FYEKMQ (reference sequence). The CDR3 DNA is TGTGCCAGCAGCTTAGGCCTGTATCCGTCCTTC. It encodes CASSLGLYPSF.

This clone came up many times. V and J are TRBV6-5 and TRBJ1-1; no firm D call. Deletions cut 2 bases from V and 6 bases from J, with 10 bases between. CDR3 length: 13 amino acids. Germline V gives CDR1 MNHEY, CDR2 SVGAGI. In DNA, the CDR3 is TGTGCCAGCAGTTACGGAACTGGAGCTGAAGCTTTCTTT. Amino acids: CASSYGTGAEAFF.

The sample holds many counts of this clone. The gene calls are TRBV3-1 and TRBJ2-1, with D possibly being TRBD1 (5 bases). V was trimmed by 1 base and J by 0 bases, leaving 7 bases between them. This CDR3 has 15 amino acids. The germline CDR1 and CDR2 sequences are LGHDT and YNNKEL (reference sequence). The DNA for the CDR3 is TGTGCCAGCAGCCAAGGCGACAGCTCCTACAATGAGCAGTTCTTC. Translation gives CASSQGDSSYNEQFF.

This clone turned up a few times. A much larger clone sits a single nucleotide away, making a read error possible. The V call is TRBV15, the J call TRBJ2-2; weak D call: TRBD1 (5 bases). Looked up from germline, CDR1 is LNHNV and CDR2 is YYDKDF (reference sequence). The length of the CDR3 is 15 residues. The CDR3, as DNA: TGTGTCACCAGCAGAGACAGAACAGTCACCGGGGAGCTGTTTTTT. It codes for CVTSRDRTVTGELFF.

On this clone: Given a much more abundant clone one base away, this may be a read error. This specimen includes other DNA sequences encoding the same CDR3. Written as DNA, the CDR3 is TGTGCCAGCAGCATCTGGACAGATCAAGAGACCCAGTACTTC. Encoded protein: CASSIWTDQETQYF. This sequence joins TRBV7-2 and TRBJ2-5; D might be TRBD1 (6 bases). The germline V and J ends were trimmed by 5 bases and 2 bases, with 12 bases remaining between them. The CDR3 is made up of 14 amino acids. Germline assignment: CDR1 SGHTA and CDR2 FQGNSA.

This clone was found a few times. A much larger clonotype is one base distant, so this may be a read error. The chain is built from TRBV20-1 and TRBJ2-5, with a tentative D call TRBD2 (7 bases). CDR3 length: 13 residues. With 4 bases removed from V and 2 bases from J, the gap between germline ends came to 11 bases. The germline CDR1 and CDR2 sequences are DFQATT and SNEGSKA (reference sequence). CDR3 region: CSAIGGQQETQYF. CDR3 DNA: TGCAGTGCTATCGGGGGGCAACAAGAGACCCAGTACTTC.

This clone is termed medium-sized. This chain links TRBV6-1 with TRBJ1-2; D is unresolved. This CDR3 has 14 residues. Germline lookup yields CDR1 MNHNS and CDR2 SASEGT. With 7 bases removed from V and 3 bases from J, the gap between germline ends came to 15 bases. The CDR3 spells CASIPGPGYYGYTF. CDR3 DNA: TGTGCCAGCATACCCGGGCCTGGCTACTATGGCTACACCTTC.